One T cell receptor beta chain is described in this entry. What it binds is unknown. The sample belongs to a study of T cells in tumors after PD-1 blockade. Whole-study context: A subset received ongoing vismodegib 150 mg daily alongside anti-PD-1 therapy.

The CDR3 consists of 17 residues. Trimming removed 4 bases from V and 0 bases from J, with 15 bases in between. Per germline, CDR1 LGHDT and CDR2 YNNKEL (reference sequence). Regarding the study as a whole: Peripheral recruitment is suggested, as some novel exhausted tumor clones were in pre-treatment blood.

Assay used: immunoSEQ multiplex PCR; TCRdb lists only in-frame clones, some missing. The table has almost 35,000 clones, 73% seen once; the top ten hold roughly 37%. Sequencing was performed on PBMCs, taken after anti-PD-1 treatment. This sequence originates from a human donor with basal cell carcinoma. The chain carries TRBV3-1 (or the pseudogene TRBV3-2) and TRBJ2-2; either TRBD1 or TRBD2 may fit D (5 bases each). CDR3 bases: TGTGCCAGCAGCCTCCCGCGCTTGGGGGCGAACACCGGGGAGCTGTTTTTT. Translating it yields CASSLPRLGANTGELFF.